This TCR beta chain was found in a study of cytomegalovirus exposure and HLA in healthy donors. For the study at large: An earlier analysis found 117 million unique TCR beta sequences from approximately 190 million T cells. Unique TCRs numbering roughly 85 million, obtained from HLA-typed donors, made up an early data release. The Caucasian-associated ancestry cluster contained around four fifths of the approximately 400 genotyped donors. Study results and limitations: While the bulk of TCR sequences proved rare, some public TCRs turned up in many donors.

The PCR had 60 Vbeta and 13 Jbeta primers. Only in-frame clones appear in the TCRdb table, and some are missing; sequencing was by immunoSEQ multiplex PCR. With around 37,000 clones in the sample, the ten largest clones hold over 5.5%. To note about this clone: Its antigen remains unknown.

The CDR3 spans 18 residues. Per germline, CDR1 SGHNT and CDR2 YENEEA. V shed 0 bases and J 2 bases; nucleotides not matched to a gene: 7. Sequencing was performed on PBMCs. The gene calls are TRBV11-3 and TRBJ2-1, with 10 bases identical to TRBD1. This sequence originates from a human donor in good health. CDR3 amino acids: CASSLDRGQGGTYNEQFF. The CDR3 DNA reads TGTGCCAGCAGCTTAGATCGTGGACAGGGGGGTACCTACAATGAGCAGTTCTTC.